These T cell receptor beta chains were read from a single sample in a study of identical twins. TCRdb called the 5' RACE reads again in MiXCR, with one record for every CDR3 protein. This sample carries about 570,000 distinct CDR3 sequences, 9% to 10% of them seen once, and the ten largest clones take approximately 3.2%. These data also formed part of another study, on yellow fever vaccine responses in identical twins.

Specimen: PBMCs. These receptors were obtained from a woman aged 18-29 years in good health. Both conserved end residues are part of each CDR3. The D gene is left open where the match is weak. Clone size is not always given. Where it is, it says once, few, many or a class for expanded clones.

v_call,d_call,j_call,clone_size,cdr3_aa,cdr3_nt
TRBV25-1,TRBD2,TRBJ2-5,few,CASGIAGGHETQYF,TGTGCCAGTGGGATAGCGGGAGGGCACGAGACCCAGTACTTC
TRBV29-1,TRBD1,TRBJ2-1,many,CSVGVGTGDHEQFF,TGCAGCGTTGGGGTCGGGACAGGGGATCATGAGCAGTTCTTC
TRBV29-1,.,TRBJ2-5,.,CSVEDLVAEETQYF,TGCAGCGTTGAAGATTTGGTGGCTGAAGAGACCCAGTACTTC
TRBV25-1,TRBD2,TRBJ2-7,many,CASSDVASGIYEQYF,TGTGCCAGCAGTGACGTGGCTAGCGGGATCTACGAGCAGTACTTC
TRBV5-1,TRBD1,TRBJ1-3,.,CASSLKTGSSGNTIYF,TGCGCCAGCAGCCTTAAGACAGGGTCCTCTGGAAACACCATATATTTT
TRBV12-3/TRBV12-4,TRBD1,TRBJ2-7,few,CASSFSEGAKEQYF,TGTGCCAGCAGTTTTAGTGAGGGGGCGAAAGAGCAGTACTTC
TRBV27,.,TRBJ1-3,many,CASSLRRGHTIYF,TGTGCCAGCAGCCTAAGGAGGGGCCACACCATATATTTT
TRBV27,TRBD1,TRBJ2-7,.,CASRQTGAYEQYF,TGTGCCAGCAGACAGACAGGGGCCTACGAGCAGTACTTC
TRBV20-1,.,TRBJ2-1,many,CSARVGAGWVNEQFF,TGCAGTGCTAGAGTTGGGGCGGGATGGGTAAATGAGCAGTTCTTC
TRBV5-1,.,TRBJ2-7,many,CASSLTTGLEQYF,TGCGCCAGCAGCTTGACGACAGGACTCGAGCAGTACTTC
TRBV20-1,.,TRBJ2-3,many,CSAWDRPMAVSTDTQYF,TGCAGTGCATGGGACCGCCCCATGGCGGTGAGCACAGATACGCAGTATTTT
TRBV19,TRBD1,TRBJ2-1,.,CASQDRAAYNEQFF,TGTGCCAGCCAGGACAGGGCGGCGTACAATGAGCAGTTCTTC
TRBV4-1,.,TRBJ2-3,many,CASSQESGFPDTQYF,TGCGCCAGCAGCCAAGAATCGGGTTTTCCAGATACGCAGTATTTT
TRBV20-1,.,TRBJ2-7,.,CSAKTAYPYEQYF,TGCAGTGCTAAAACAGCTTATCCCTACGAGCAGTACTTC
TRBV27,TRBD1,TRBJ2-7,few,CASRPWDRVHEQYF,TGTGCCAGCAGACCTTGGGACAGGGTCCACGAGCAGTACTTC
TRBV5-6,.,TRBJ2-5,.,CASSNPDRLYQETQYF,TGTGCCAGCAGCAACCCCGACCGGCTGTACCAAGAGACCCAGTACTTC
TRBV29-1,TRBD1,TRBJ2-7,few,CSVSKPGTGSSYEQYF,TGCAGCGTTTCGAAACCCGGGACAGGGAGCTCCTACGAGCAGTACTTC
TRBV4-2,TRBD2,TRBJ2-1,.,CASSPFGRASGRSGNEQFF,TGTGCCAGCAGCCCGTTTGGCCGGGCTAGCGGGAGAAGTGGCAATGAGCAGTTCTTC
TRBV4-2,.,TRBJ2-2,.,CASSHGRGTGEQFF,TGTGCCAGCAGCCACGGACGGGGCACCGGGGAGCAGTTTTTT
TRBV7-8,.,TRBJ2-5,many,CASSLGRLRGARIETQYF,TGTGCCAGCAGCTTAGGGCGGTTAAGGGGCGCGAGGATAGAGACCCAGTACTTC
TRBV7-2,.,TRBJ2-1,few,CASSLVFRGLYEQFF,TGTGCCAGCAGCTTAGTTTTCCGGGGGCTCTATGAGCAGTTCTTC
TRBV20-1,.,TRBJ2-5,few,CSARAVAETQYF,TGCAGTGCTAGGGCAGTTGCCGAGACCCAGTACTTC
TRBV2,TRBD2,TRBJ2-7,.,CASTRTSGGRNEQYF,TGTGCCAGCACCCGAACTAGCGGGGGTCGCAACGAGCAGTACTTC
TRBV12-3/TRBV12-4,TRBD1,TRBJ2-3,.,CASRAPGTGVFFWYF,TGTGCCAGCAGAGCACCCGGGACAGGGGTCTTTTTTTGGTATTTT
TRBV4-1,.,TRBJ2-1,.,CASSLTTLYNEQFF,TGCGCCAGCAGCCTAACAACTTTGTACAATGAGCAGTTCTTC
TRBV9,TRBD1,TRBJ2-7,few,CASSVGQGYSYEQYF,TGTGCCAGCAGCGTAGGACAGGGGTACTCCTACGAGCAGTACTTC
TRBV29-1,TRBD2,TRBJ2-1,.,CSGLRAGGAYNEQFF,TGCAGCGGACTGAGAGCGGGAGGAGCCTACAATGAGCAGTTCTTC
TRBV27,.,TRBJ2-5,many,CASSLSFRGETQYF,TGTGCCAGCAGTTTATCGTTCAGGGGAGAGACCCAGTACTTC
TRBV6-1,.,TRBJ2-7,few,CASSKAGSSYEQYF,TGTGCCAGCTCAAAAGCGGGCAGCTCCTACGAGCAGTACTTC